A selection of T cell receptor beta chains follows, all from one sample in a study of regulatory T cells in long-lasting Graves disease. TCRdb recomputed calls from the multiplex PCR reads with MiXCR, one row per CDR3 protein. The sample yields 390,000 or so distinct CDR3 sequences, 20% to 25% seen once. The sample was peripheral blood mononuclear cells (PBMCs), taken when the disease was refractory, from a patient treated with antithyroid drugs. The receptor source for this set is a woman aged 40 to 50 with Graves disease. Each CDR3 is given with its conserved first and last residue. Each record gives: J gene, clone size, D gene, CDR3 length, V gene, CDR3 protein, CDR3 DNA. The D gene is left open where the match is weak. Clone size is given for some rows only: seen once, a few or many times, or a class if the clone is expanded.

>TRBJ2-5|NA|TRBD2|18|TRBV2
CASSEGLAGDFLGETQYF
TGTGCCAGCAGTGAGGGACTAGCGGGAGATTTTCTGGGAGAGACCCAGTACTTC
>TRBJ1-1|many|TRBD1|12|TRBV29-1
CSGTGMNTEAFF
TGCAGCGGGACAGGGATGAACACTGAAGCTTTCTTT
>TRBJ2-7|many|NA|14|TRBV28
CASSGHGTSYEQYF
TGTGCCAGCAGTGGCCACGGGACAAGCTACGAGCAGTACTTC
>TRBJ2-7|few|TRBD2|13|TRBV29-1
CSEKREGLYEQYF
TGCAGCGAGAAGCGGGAGGGCCTCTACGAGCAGTACTTC
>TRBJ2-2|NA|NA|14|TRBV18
CASSRERSTGELFF
TGTGCCAGCTCACGTGAGCGATCCACCGGGGAGCTGTTTTTT
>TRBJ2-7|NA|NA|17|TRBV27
CAGSFRMPTTLHYEQYF
TGTGCCGGCAGTTTTCGGATGCCGACCACACTTCACTACGAGCAGTACTTC
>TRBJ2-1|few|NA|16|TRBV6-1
CASSDPGVSSYNEQFF
TGTGCCAGCAGTGACCCAGGGGTCAGCTCCTACAATGAGCAGTTCTTC
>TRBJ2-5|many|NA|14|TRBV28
CASSFPSSKETQYF
TGTGCCAGCAGTTTCCCTTCTTCAAAAGAGACCCAGTACTTC
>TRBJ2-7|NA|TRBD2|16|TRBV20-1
CSARDPLTSGSYEQYF
TGCAGTGCTAGAGATCCTTTGACTAGCGGGAGCTACGAGCAGTACTTC
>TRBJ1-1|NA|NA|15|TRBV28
CASSLKMGLNTEAFF
TGTGCCAGCTCCCTCAAGATGGGATTGAACACTGAAGCTTTCTTT
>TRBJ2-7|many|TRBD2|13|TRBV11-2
CASSLLGGGEQYF
TGTGCCAGCAGCTTACTCGGGGGGGGCGAGCAGTACTTC
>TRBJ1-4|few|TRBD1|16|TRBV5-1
CASSKNRGPTNEKLFF
TGCGCCAGCAGCAAGAACAGGGGACCAACTAATGAAAAACTGTTTTTT
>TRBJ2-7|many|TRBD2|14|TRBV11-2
CASSILAATYEQYF
TGTGCCAGCAGCATACTAGCGGCCACCTACGAGCAGTACTTC
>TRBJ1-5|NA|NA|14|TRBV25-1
CASSARTENQPQHF
TGTGCCAGCAGTGCGCGGACAGAGAATCAGCCCCAGCATTTT
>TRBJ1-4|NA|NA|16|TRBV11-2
CASSLVGGPDREKLFF
TGTGCCAGCAGCTTAGTCGGGGGGCCAGACAGGGAAAAACTGTTTTTT
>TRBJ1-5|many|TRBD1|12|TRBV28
CAIQQGDQPQHF
TGTGCCATTCAACAGGGGGATCAGCCCCAGCATTTT
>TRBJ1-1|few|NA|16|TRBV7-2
CASSGREDFYWTEAFF
TGTGCCAGCAGTGGGAGGGAGGACTTTTATTGGACTGAAGCTTTCTTT
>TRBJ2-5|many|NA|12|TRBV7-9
CASTLSQGTQYF
TGTGCCAGCACCTTGAGCCAAGGAACCCAGTACTTC
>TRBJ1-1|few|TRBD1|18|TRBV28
CASSPPADRAFMNTEAFF
TGTGCCAGCTCCCCCCCCGCGGACAGGGCGTTCATGAACACTGAAGCTTTCTTT
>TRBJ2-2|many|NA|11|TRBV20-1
CSATHTGELFF
TGCAGTGCTACCCACACCGGGGAGCTGTTTTTT
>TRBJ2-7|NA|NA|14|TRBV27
CASNIRRTTHEQYF
TGTGCCAGCAACATACGCCGGACTACACACGAGCAGTACTTC
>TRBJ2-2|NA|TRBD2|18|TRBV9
CASSVGTSGPRTTGELFF
TGTGCCAGCAGCGTCGGGACTAGCGGGCCACGAACCACCGGGGAGCTGTTTTTT
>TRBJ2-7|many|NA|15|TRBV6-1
CASRGPSILDHEQYF
TGTGCCAGCAGGGGTCCATCCATCCTGGACCACGAGCAGTACTTC
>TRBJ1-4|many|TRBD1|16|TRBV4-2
CASSSRATGEKEKLFF
TGTGCCAGCAGCTCCCGAGCGACAGGGGAGAAGGAAAAACTGTTTTTT
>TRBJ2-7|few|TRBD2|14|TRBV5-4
CASSPGLAGGEQYF
TGTGCCAGCAGCCCGGGACTAGCGGGAGGTGAGCAGTACTTC
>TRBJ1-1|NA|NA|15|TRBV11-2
CASSPSAGVSTEAFF
TGTGCCAGCAGCCCTTCTGCGGGGGTGAGCACTGAAGCTTTCTTT
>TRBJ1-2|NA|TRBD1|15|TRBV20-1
CSARRPRTGFYGYTF
TGCAGTGCCCGACGGCCACGGACAGGCTTCTATGGCTACACCTTC
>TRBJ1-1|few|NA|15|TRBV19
CASTQTRIVVAEAFF
TGTGCCAGTACCCAGACCAGGATCGTGGTCGCTGAAGCTTTCTTT
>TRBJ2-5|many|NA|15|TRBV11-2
CASSPTPGGGETQYF
TGTGCCAGCAGCCCGACCCCTGGAGGGGGTGAGACCCAGTACTTC
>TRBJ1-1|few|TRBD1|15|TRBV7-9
CASSSRDSSGTEAFF
TGTGCCAGCAGCTCAAGGGACAGTTCGGGCACTGAAGCTTTCTTT
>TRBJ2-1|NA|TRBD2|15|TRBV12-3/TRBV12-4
CASSPRTSRYNEQFF
TGTGCCAGCAGTCCCCGGACTAGCCGATACAATGAGCAGTTCTTC
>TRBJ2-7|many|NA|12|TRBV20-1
CSASRGSYEQYF
TGCAGTGCTAGTAGGGGAAGCTACGAGCAGTACTTC
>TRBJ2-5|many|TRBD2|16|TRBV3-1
CASSQGGRRSSETQYF
TGTGCCAGCAGCCAAGGCGGGAGGAGGAGCTCAGAGACCCAGTACTTC
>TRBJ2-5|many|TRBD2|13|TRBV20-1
CSAPSGRLETQYF
TGCAGTGCGCCGAGCGGGAGGTTGGAGACCCAGTACTTC
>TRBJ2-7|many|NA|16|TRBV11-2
CASSLDYREQSYEQYF
TGTGCCAGCAGCTTAGATTACAGGGAGCAATCCTACGAGCAGTACTTC
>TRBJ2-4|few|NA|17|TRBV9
CASSPWPTELAKNIQYF
TGTGCCAGCAGCCCATGGCCCACGGAGTTAGCCAAAAACATTCAGTACTTC
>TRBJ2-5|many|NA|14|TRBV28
CASSLIARRETQYF
TGTGCCAGCAGTTTAATTGCCAGGAGAGAGACCCAGTACTTC
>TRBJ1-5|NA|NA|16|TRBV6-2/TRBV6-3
CASSYSAAHSNQPQHF
TGTGCCAGCAGTTACTCAGCTGCCCATAGCAATCAGCCCCAGCATTTT
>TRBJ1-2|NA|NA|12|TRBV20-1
CSARLHTGSDTF
TGCAGTGCTAGACTACACACAGGGTCCGACACCTTC
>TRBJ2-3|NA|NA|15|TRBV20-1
CSARVPLQGPDTQYF
TGCAGTGCTAGAGTGCCCTTACAGGGCCCAGATACGCAGTATTTT
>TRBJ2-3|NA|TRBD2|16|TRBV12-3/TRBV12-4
CASSAQSRGSGDTQYF
TGTGCCAGCAGTGCCCAGTCTCGCGGGAGTGGTGATACGCAGTATTTT
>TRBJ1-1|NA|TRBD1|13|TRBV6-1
CASRNYRGTEAFF
TGTGCCAGCAGGAATTACAGGGGCACTGAAGCTTTCTTT
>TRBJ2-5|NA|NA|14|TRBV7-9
CASSSQGPQETQYF
TGTGCCAGCAGCTCGCAGGGTCCCCAAGAGACCCAGTACTTC
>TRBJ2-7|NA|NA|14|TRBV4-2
CASSQDPGRIEQYF
TGTGCCAGCAGCCAAGATCCAGGGCGGATCGAGCAGTACTTC
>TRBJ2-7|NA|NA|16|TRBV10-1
CASSDRRGLVSYEQYF
TGCGCCAGCAGTGATAGAAGGGGCCTCGTCTCCTACGAGCAGTACTTC
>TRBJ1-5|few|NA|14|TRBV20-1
CSAREVNSGQPQHF
TGCAGTGCTAGGGAGGTTAATAGCGGTCAGCCCCAGCATTTT
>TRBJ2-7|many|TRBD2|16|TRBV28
CASSFGWREGSYEQYF
TGTGCCAGCAGTTTCGGTTGGCGGGAGGGCTCCTACGAGCAGTACTTC
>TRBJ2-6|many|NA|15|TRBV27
CASSFLGAGANVLTF
TGTGCCAGCAGTTTCCTAGGTGCCGGGGCCAACGTCCTGACTTTC
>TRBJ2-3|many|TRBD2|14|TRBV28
CASGTSGGTDTQYF
TGTGCCAGCGGGACTAGCGGGGGCACAGATACGCAGTATTTT
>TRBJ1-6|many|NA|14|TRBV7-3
CASSPKGGNSPLHF
TGTGCCAGCAGCCCCAAGGGTGGCAATTCACCCCTCCACTTT
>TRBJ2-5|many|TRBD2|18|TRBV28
CASSPDSGRNTIGGTQYF
TGTGCCAGCAGTCCTGATAGCGGGCGCAATACTATTGGAGGGACCCAGTACTTC
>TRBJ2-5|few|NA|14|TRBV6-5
CASSYSADQETQYF
TGTGCCAGCAGTTACTCCGCAGACCAAGAGACCCAGTACTTC
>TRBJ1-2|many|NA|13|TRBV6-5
CASSSGSNYGYTF
TGTGCCAGCAGTTCAGGCAGCAACTATGGCTACACCTTC
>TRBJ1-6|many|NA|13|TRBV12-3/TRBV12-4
CASSFVPNSPLHF
TGTGCCAGCAGTTTTGTCCCTAATTCACCCCTCCACTTT